Sequencing of this TCR beta chain was carried out in a study of T cell repertoires in cytomegalovirus infection. Study-level information: Recently identified HLA-C-restricted CMV epitopes and well-studied HLA-B-restricted CMV epitopes were used by the study.

This clonotype was picked up one time. Antigen specificity is unknown. This CDR3 is 13 amino acids long. The ends were cut back, 7 bases at V and 6 bases at J, with 15 bases in the middle. TCRdb re-called the reads with MiXCR, one entry per CDR3 protein. The table records fewer than 850,000 distinct CDR3 sequences, 29% of them present only once. The sample here was cultured CD8+ T cells from PBMCs, taken from culture after CMV antigen stimulation. The V call is TRBV12-3 or TRBV12-4, the J call TRBJ1-2; no clear D. The source of this sequence is a human donor in good health (CMV status not recorded). Some clones in this sample may be carry-over from other donors' samples. The CDR3, as DNA: TGTGCCAGCACCTGGACTGCTAGGGATGGCTACACCTTC. Its translation is CASTWTARDGYTF.